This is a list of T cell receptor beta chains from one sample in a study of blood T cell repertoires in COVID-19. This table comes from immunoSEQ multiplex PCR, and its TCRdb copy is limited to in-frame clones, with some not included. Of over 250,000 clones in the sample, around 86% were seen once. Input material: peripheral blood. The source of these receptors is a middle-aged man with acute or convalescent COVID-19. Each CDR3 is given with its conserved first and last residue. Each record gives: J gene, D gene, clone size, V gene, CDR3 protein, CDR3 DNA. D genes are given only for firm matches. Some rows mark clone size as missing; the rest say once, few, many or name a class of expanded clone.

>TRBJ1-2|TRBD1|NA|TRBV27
CASRPTGIDGYTF
TGTGCCAGCAGGCCGACAGGGATAGATGGCTACACCTTC
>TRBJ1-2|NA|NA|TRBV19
CASSQKKIEYTYGYTF
TGTGCCAGTAGTCAGAAGAAGATCGAATACACCTATGGCTACACCTTC
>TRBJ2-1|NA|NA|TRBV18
CASSPDTSEQFF
TGTGCCAGCTCACCTGACACCTCTGAGCAGTTCTTC
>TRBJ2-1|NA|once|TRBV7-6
CASSLGGLGNEQFF
TGTGCCAGCAGCTTAGGGGGACTGGGGAATGAGCAGTTCTTC
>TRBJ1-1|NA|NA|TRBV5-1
CASSLGGNTEAFF
TGCGCCAGCAGCTTGGGAGGGAACACTGAAGCTTTCTTT
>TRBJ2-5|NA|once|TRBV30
CAWSEDWVRTQYF
TGTGCCTGGAGTGAGGACTGGGTAAGGACCCAGTACTTC
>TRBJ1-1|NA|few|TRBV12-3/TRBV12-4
CASKRNGGGEAFF
TGTGCCAGCAAGAGGAATGGGGGAGGGGAAGCTTTCTTT
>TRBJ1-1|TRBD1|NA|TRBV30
CAWRPGQGVNTEAFF
TGTGCCTGGAGGCCCGGACAGGGGGTTAACACTGAAGCTTTCTTT
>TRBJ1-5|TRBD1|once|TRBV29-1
CSAWTGIGNQPQHF
TGCAGCGCCTGGACAGGGATTGGCAATCAGCCCCAGCATTTT
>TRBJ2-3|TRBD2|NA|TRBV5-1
CASSSGTSGGSDTQYF
TGCGCCAGCAGCTCAGGGACTAGCGGGGGGTCAGATACGCAGTATTTT
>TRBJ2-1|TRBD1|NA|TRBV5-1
CASSRDRVGNEQFF
TGCGCCAGCAGCAGGGACAGGGTAGGCAATGAGCAGTTCTTC
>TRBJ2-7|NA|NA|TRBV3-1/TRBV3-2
CASSQVGQPHYEQYF
TGTGCCAGCAGCCAAGTCGGTCAACCCCACTACGAGCAGTACTTC
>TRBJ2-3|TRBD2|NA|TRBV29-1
CSVVTSGGVTDTQYF
TGCAGCGTGGTGACTAGCGGGGGGGTCACAGATACGCAGTATTTT
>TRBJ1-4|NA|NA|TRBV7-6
CASSLQATNEKLFF
TGTGCCAGCAGTCTACAGGCGACGAATGAAAAACTGTTTTTT
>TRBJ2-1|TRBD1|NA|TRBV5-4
CASTRQGFRNEQFF
TGTGCCAGCACCCGACAGGGTTTTAGAAATGAGCAGTTCTTC
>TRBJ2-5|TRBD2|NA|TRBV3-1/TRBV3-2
CASSPRNFGGEETQYF
TGTGCCAGCAGCCCGCGGAACTTCGGGGGGGAGGAGACCCAGTACTTC
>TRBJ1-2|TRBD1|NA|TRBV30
CAWNRTPGGRYYGYTF
TGTGCCTGGAACAGGACTCCAGGGGGTCGGTACTATGGCTACACCTTC
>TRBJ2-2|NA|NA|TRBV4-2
CASSRDSNTGELFF
TGTGCCAGCAGCAGGGACTCTAACACCGGGGAGCTGTTTTTT
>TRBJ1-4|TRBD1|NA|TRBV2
CASSVDRGEKLFF
TGTGCCAGCAGTGTCGACAGGGGGGAAAAACTGTTTTTT
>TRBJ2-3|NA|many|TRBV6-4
CASSPGGTDTQYF
TGTGCCAGCAGCCCGGGAGGCACAGATACGCAGTATTTT
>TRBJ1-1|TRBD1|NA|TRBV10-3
CAISRGQGDTEAFF
TGTGCCATCAGTAGAGGACAGGGGGACACTGAAGCTTTCTTT
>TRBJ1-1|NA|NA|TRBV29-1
CSVSPGPEAFF
TGCAGCGTTTCTCCAGGGCCTGAAGCTTTCTTT
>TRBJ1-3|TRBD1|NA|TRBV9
CASSPRDRGFSGNTIYF
TGTGCCAGCAGCCCCCGGGACAGGGGATTCTCTGGAAACACCATATATTTT
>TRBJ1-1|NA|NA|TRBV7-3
CASSFSGNTEAFF
TGTGCCAGCAGCTTCTCGGGAAACACTGAAGCTTTCTTT
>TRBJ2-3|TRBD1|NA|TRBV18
CASSPRGQGPRGF
TGTGCCAGCTCACCACGTGGACAGGGGCCGAGGGGTTTT
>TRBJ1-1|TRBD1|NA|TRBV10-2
CATSGRTGMNTEAFF
TGCGCCACCTCAGGGAGGACAGGGATGAACACTGAAGCTTTCTTT
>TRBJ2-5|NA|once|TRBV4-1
CASSQQQGYETQYF
TGCGCCAGCAGCCAGCAACAGGGTTATGAGACCCAGTACTTC
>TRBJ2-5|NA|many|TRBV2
CASTKYGVETQYF
TGTGCCAGCACGAAATACGGGGTGGAGACCCAGTACTTC
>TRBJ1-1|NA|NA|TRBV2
CASSGQSRDTEAFF
TGTGCCAGCAGTGGACAGTCAAGGGACACTGAAGCTTTCTTT
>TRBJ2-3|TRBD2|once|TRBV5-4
CASSPGGEDTQYF
TGTGCCAGCAGTCCGGGGGGTGAAGATACGCAGTATTTT
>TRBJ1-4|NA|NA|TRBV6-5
CASSSTVTNEKLFF
TGTGCCAGCAGTTCAACAGTTACTAATGAAAAACTGTTTTTT
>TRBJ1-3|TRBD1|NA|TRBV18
CASSPAGTVDLSGNTIYF
TGTGCCAGCTCACCGGCCGGGACAGTTGACCTCTCTGGAAACACCATATATTTT
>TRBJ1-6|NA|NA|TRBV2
CASSDVAKERPLHF
TGTGCCAGCAGTGACGTAGCAAAAGAACGACCCCTCCACTTT
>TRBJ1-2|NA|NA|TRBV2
CASRAGANYGYTF
TGTGCCAGCAGGGCAGGCGCTAACTATGGCTACACCTTC
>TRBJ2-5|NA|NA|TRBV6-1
CASSVGAGAEETQYF
TGTGCCAGCAGTGTAGGGGCAGGGGCCGAGGAGACCCAGTACTTC
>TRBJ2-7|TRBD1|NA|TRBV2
CASSPLGDSIRYEQYF
TGTGCCAGCAGCCCCCTCGGGGACAGTATCAGGTACGAGCAGTACTTC
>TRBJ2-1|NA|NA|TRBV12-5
CASGLVPEGEQFF
TGTGCTAGTGGTTTGGTACCGGAGGGTGAGCAGTTCTTC
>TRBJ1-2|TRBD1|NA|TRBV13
CASSLNRGYGYTF
TGTGCCAGCAGCTTAAACAGGGGGTATGGCTACACCTTC
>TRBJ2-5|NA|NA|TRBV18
CASSPRTDPFRTQYF
TGTGCCAGCTCACCAAGGACAGATCCTTTTCGGACCCAGTACTTC
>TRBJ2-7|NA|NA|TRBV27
CASSLSGPRYEQYF
TGTGCCAGCAGTTTATCGGGGCCGCGATACGAGCAGTACTTC
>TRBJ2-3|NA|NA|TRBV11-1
CASSSGPGGTDTQYF
TGTGCCAGCAGCTCTGGTCCAGGGGGCACAGATACGCAGTATTTT
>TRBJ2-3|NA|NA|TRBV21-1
CASSLKQYF
TGTGCCAGCAGCCTAAAGCAGTATTTT
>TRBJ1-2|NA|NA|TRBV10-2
CASSVAVKYGYTF
TGCGCCAGCTCCGTCGCGGTGAAGTATGGCTACACCTTC
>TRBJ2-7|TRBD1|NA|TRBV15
CATSRSPSGTVSYEQYF
TGTGCCACCAGCAGATCCCCGTCCGGGACAGTATCCTACGAGCAGTACTTC
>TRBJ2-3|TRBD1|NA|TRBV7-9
CASSSDRGQDTQYF
TGTGCCAGCAGCTCTGACAGGGGGCAAGATACGCAGTATTTT
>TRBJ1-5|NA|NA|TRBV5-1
CASSPEGQPQHF
TGCGCCAGCAGCCCAGAGGGTCAGCCCCAGCATTTT
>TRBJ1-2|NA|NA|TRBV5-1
CASSLVEVGDYGYTF
TGCGCCAGCAGCTTGGTGGAGGTGGGTGACTATGGCTACACCTTC
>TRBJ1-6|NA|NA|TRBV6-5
CASSYQSPTPLHF
TGTGCCAGCAGTTACCAATCCCCAACACCCCTCCACTTT
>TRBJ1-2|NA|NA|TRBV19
CASTSGRNYGYTF
TGTGCCAGTACCTCTGGGAGGAACTATGGCTACACCTTC
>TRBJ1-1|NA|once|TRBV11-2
CASSLMTANTEAFF
TGTGCCAGCAGCTTGATGACAGCTAACACTGAAGCTTTCTTT
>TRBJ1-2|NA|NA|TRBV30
CAWSLGLSGYTF
TGTGCCTGGAGTTTAGGACTGAGCGGCTACACCTTC
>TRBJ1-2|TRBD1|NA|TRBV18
CASSSGQDYGYTF
TGTGCCAGCTCCTCGGGACAGGATTATGGCTACACCTTC